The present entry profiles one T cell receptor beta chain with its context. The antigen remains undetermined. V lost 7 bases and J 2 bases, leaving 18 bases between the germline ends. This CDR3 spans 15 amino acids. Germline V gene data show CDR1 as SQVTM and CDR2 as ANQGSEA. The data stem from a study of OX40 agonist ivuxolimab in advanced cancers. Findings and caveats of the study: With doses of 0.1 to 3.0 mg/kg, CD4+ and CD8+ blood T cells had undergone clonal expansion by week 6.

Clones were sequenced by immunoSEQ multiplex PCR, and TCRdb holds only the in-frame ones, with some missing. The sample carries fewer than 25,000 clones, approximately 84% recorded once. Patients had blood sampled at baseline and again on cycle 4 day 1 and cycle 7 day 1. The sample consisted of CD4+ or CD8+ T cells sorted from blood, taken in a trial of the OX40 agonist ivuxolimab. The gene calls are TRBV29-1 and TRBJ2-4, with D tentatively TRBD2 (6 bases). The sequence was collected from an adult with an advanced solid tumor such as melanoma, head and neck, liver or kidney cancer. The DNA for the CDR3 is TGCAGCGCCGATCCTCCGGGACTGTCCAAAAACATTCAGTACTTC. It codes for CSADPPGLSKNIQYF.